This is a list of T cell receptor beta chains from one sample in a study of glioma-infiltrating T cells after dendritic cell vaccination. Generated by immunoSEQ multiplex PCR, the TCRdb table keeps only in-frame clones and is missing some. The sample consists of over 65,000 clones, 85% of them appearing once. This specimen was blood, taken after dendritic cell vaccination. These TCRs come from a human donor with glioblastoma. Each CDR3 is given with its conserved first and last residue. A D gene is named only where the DNA matches it firmly. Rows may omit the clone size; those that give it use once, few, many or a size class.

J gene | D gene | V gene | clone size | CDR3 protein | CDR3 DNA
TRBJ1-1 | TRBD1 | TRBV6-6 | - | CASRTQGSTEAFF | TGTGCCAGCAGAACACAGGGGTCCACTGAAGCTTTCTTT
TRBJ1-1 | - | TRBV25-1 | - | CASSEPGALNTEAFF | TGTGCCAGCAGTGAACCGGGAGCGCTGAACACTGAAGCTTTCTTT
TRBJ1-4 | TRBD1 | TRBV5-5 | - | CASRLGQAATNEKLFF | TGTGCCAGCAGACTGGGACAGGCGGCAACTAATGAAAAACTGTTTTTT
TRBJ1-6 | TRBD1 | TRBV7-3 | once | CASSAGTGGSLHF | TGTGCCAGCAGCGCCGGGACAGGGGGCTCCCTCCACTTT
TRBJ2-5 | TRBD1 | TRBV7-9 | - | CASSLGQMETQYF | TGTGCCAGCAGCTTGGGACAGATGGAGACCCAGTACTTC
TRBJ2-7 | - | TRBV5-1 | - | CASSRGSTDSYEQYF | TGCGCCAGCAGCAGGGGATCGACAGATTCCTACGAGCAGTACTTC
TRBJ2-3 | TRBD1 | TRBV11-2 | - | CASSAPGTGVSQDTQYF | TGTGCCAGCAGCGCCCCCGGGACAGGGGTATCACAAGATACGCAGTATTTT
TRBJ1-5 | - | TRBV6-1 | - | CASSTGYTQPQHF | TGTGCCAGCAGCACAGGGTACACTCAGCCCCAGCATTTT
TRBJ2-3 | - | TRBV10-3 | - | CAISGGPERGNTQYF | TGTGCCATCAGCGGGGGGCCGGAACGAGGAAATACGCAGTATTTT
TRBJ2-7 | - | TRBV27 | - | CASSLTGTSYEQYF | TGTGCCAGCAGCCTCACAGGGACCTCCTACGAGCAGTACTTC
TRBJ2-3 | - | TRBV19 | - | CASRVGRETDTQYF | TGTGCCAGCCGGGTCGGCAGGGAAACAGATACGCAGTATTTT
TRBJ2-7 | TRBD1 | TRBV5-5 | - | CASSAGTGATYEQYF | TGTGCCAGCAGCGCAGGGACAGGCGCAACCTACGAGCAGTACTTC
TRBJ2-7 | - | TRBV7-8 | - | CASSVETALPSSYEQYF | TGTGCCAGCAGCGTAGAGACAGCCCTACCATCTTCCTACGAGCAGTACTTC
TRBJ1-5 | - | TRBV2 | - | CASIGTREGQPQHF | TGTGCCAGCATTGGGACAAGGGAAGGTCAGCCCCAGCATTTT
TRBJ2-1 | TRBD1 | TRBV5-1 | - | CASSSGQGFDHNEQFF | TGCGCCAGCAGCTCAGGACAGGGGTTCGACCACAATGAGCAGTTCTTC
TRBJ2-1 | - | TRBV5-1 | - | CASSLLSSSSSYNEQFF | TGCGCCAGCAGCTTGTTATCGAGCTCTTCCTCCTACAATGAGCAGTTCTTC
TRBJ1-1 | - | TRBV29-1 | - | CSVVGLYRNTEAFF | TGCAGCGTTGTGGGGCTCTACAGGAACACTGAAGCTTTCTTT
TRBJ1-5 | - | TRBV28 | - | CATSTGSVGNQPQHF | TGTGCCACTTCAACAGGGTCTGTTGGCAATCAGCCCCAGCATTTT
TRBJ1-5 | TRBD1 | TRBV19 | - | CASSGGQTARQPQHF | TGTGCCAGTAGTGGGGGACAGACCGCTCGGCAGCCCCAGCATTTT
TRBJ2-7 | TRBD2 | TRBV28 | - | CASSLRTSTEQYF | TGTGCCAGCAGTTTACGGACTAGCACCGAGCAGTACTTC
TRBJ1-1 | TRBD1 | TRBV7-2 | - | CASSSRTGGSDTEAFF | TGTGCCAGCAGCTCTAGGACAGGGGGTTCCGACACTGAAGCTTTCTTT
TRBJ2-1 | - | TRBV2 | - | CASSGQYNEQFF | TGTGCCAGCAGCGGACAATACAATGAGCAGTTCTTC
TRBJ2-2 | - | TRBV5-6 | - | CASSPRLTTGELFF | TGTGCCAGCAGCCCTAGACTCACCACCGGGGAGCTGTTTTTT
TRBJ2-3 | TRBD2 | TRBV5-1 | - | CASSRTSWGGTDTQYF | TGCGCCAGCAGCAGGACTAGTTGGGGGGGAACAGATACGCAGTATTTT
TRBJ2-3 | - | TRBV28 | - | CASSLFFGDTQYF | TGTGCCAGCAGTTTATTTTTCGGGGATACGCAGTATTTT
TRBJ2-7 | TRBD2 | TRBV7-2 | - | CASSLVRLAGLYEQYF | TGTGCCAGCAGCTTGGTTAGACTAGCGGGCCTCTACGAGCAGTACTTC
TRBJ1-1 | TRBD1 | TRBV4-1 | - | CASSQVRDRGDTEAFF | TGCGCCAGCAGCCAAGTTCGGGACAGGGGGGACACTGAAGCTTTCTTT
TRBJ2-5 | - | TRBV6-5 | once | CASSSGLAGTQYF | TGTGCCAGCAGCTCGGGACTGGCGGGGACCCAGTACTTC
TRBJ2-7 | TRBD1 | TRBV5-1 | once | CASSSWTGNEQYF | TGCGCCAGCAGCTCCTGGACAGGGAACGAGCAGTACTTC
TRBJ2-1 | TRBD1 | TRBV19 | - | CASRSGQGSPYNEQFF | TGTGCCAGTAGATCCGGACAGGGGAGCCCCTACAATGAGCAGTTCTTC
TRBJ2-7 | TRBD1 | TRBV28 | - | CASSKPGQGIYEQYF | TGTGCCAGCAGTAAACCGGGACAGGGGATCTACGAGCAGTACTTC
TRBJ1-5 | - | TRBV6-1 | - | CASSDPLDSNQPQHF | TGTGCCAGCAGTGACCCCTTAGATAGCAATCAGCCCCAGCATTTT
TRBJ2-7 | TRBD2 | TRBV5-5 | - | CASSFPSGGYEQYF | TGTGCCAGCAGCTTCCCTAGCGGGGGGTACGAGCAGTACTTC
TRBJ2-5 | TRBD1 | TRBV18 | - | CASSPLGTAQETQYF | TGTGCCAGCTCACCACTTGGGACAGCCCAAGAGACCCAGTACTTC
TRBJ1-2 | - | TRBV20-1 | - | CSAIGDGYTF | TGCAGTGCCATAGGGGATGGCTACACCTTC
TRBJ1-1 | TRBD1 | TRBV5-1 | - | CASSPRGLGTEAFF | TGCGCCAGCAGCCCAAGGGGGCTTGGCACTGAAGCTTTCTTT
TRBJ2-2 | TRBD1 | TRBV7-9 | - | CASSGGQLTGELFF | TGTGCCAGCAGCGGGGGACAGCTCACCGGGGAGCTGTTTTTT
TRBJ2-2 | - | TRBV9 | - | CASSEGDTNTGELFF | TGTGCCAGCAGCGAGGGGGACACAAACACCGGGGAGCTGTTTTTT
TRBJ2-3 | TRBD2 | TRBV4-1 | - | CASSLGLAGTDTQYF | TGCGCCAGCAGCCTGGGACTAGCGGGCACAGATACGCAGTATTTT
TRBJ2-7 | - | TRBV28 | - | CASSLAGRDNEQYF | TGTGCCAGCAGTTTGGCCGGCAGGGACAACGAGCAGTACTTC
TRBJ1-1 | - | TRBV5-6 | - | CASSLLPGVNTEAFF | TGCGCCAGCAGCTTGTTGCCAGGGGTGAACACTGAAGCTTTCTTT
TRBJ2-1 | - | TRBV15 | - | CATSRNTGIPEHNEQFF | TGTGCCACCAGCAGAAATACCGGGATACCAGAACACAATGAGCAGTTCTTC
TRBJ1-5 | TRBD1 | TRBV14 | - | CASSPDDGGFIQGATQPQHF | TGTGCCAGCAGCCCGGACGACGGGGGTTTTATACAGGGGGCCACTCAGCCCCAGCATTTT
TRBJ2-1 | - | TRBV5-1 | - | CASSSTNRGNEQFF | TGCGCCAGCAGCAGTACGAATCGAGGAAATGAGCAGTTCTTC
TRBJ2-3 | - | TRBV4-1 | few | CASSQEPGLADTQYF | TGCGCCAGCAGCCAAGAACCTGGACTGGCAGATACGCAGTATTTT
TRBJ2-5 | - | TRBV15 | - | CATRGGRVEETQYF | TGTGCCACCAGGGGGGGGCGGGTTGAAGAGACCCAGTACTTC
TRBJ2-5 | - | TRBV2 | - | CASSEPQGGQETQYF | TGTGCCAGCAGTGAACCTCAGGGCGGCCAAGAGACCCAGTACTTC
TRBJ2-5 | - | TRBV2 | - | CASSPHRLETQYF | TGTGCCAGCAGTCCCCACCGGTTGGAGACCCAGTACTTC
TRBJ2-7 | TRBD2 | TRBV5-4 | - | CASSSSGGSYEQYF | TGTGCCAGCAGCTCCTCCGGGGGGTCCTACGAGCAGTACTTC